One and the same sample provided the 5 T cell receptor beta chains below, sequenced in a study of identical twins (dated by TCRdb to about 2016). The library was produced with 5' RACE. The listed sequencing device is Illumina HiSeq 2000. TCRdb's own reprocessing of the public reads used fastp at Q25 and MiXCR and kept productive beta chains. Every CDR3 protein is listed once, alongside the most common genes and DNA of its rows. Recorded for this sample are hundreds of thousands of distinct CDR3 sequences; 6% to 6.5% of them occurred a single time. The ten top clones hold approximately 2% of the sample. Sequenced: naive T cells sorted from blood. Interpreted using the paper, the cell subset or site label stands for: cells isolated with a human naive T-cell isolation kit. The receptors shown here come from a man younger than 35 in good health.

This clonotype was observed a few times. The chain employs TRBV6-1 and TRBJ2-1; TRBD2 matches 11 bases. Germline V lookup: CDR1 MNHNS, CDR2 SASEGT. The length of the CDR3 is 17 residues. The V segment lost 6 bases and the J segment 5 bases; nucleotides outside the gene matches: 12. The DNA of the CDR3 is TGTGCCAGCAGAAAATACGGATCTAGCGGGAGGAACAATGAGCAGTTCTTC. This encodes CASRKYGSSGRNNEQFF.

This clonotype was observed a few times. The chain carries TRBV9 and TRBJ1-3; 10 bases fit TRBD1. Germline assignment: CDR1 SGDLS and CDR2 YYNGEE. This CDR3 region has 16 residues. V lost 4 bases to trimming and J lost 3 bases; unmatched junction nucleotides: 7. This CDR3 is CASSPRTGGVGNTIYF. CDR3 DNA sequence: TGTGCCAGCAGCCCGCGGACAGGGGGTGTTGGAAACACCATATATTTT.

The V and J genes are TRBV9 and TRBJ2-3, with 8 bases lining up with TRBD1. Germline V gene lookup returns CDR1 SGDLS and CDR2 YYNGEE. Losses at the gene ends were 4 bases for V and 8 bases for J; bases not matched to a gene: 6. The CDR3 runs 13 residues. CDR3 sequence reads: CASSPQTGATQYF. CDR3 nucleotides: TGTGCCAGCAGCCCCCAGACAGGGGCTACGCAGTATTTT.

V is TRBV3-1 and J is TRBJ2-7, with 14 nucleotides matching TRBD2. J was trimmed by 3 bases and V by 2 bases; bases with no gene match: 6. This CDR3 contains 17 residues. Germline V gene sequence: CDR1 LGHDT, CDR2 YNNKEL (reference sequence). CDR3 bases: TGTGCCAGCAGCCAACCGGGGACTAGCGGGAGAGACTACGAGCAGTACTTC. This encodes CASSQPGTSGRDYEQYF.

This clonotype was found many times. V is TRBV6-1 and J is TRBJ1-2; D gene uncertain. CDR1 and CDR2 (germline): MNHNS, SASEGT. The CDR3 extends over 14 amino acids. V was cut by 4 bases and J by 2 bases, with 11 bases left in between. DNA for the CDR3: TGTGCCAGCAGTGTTGCAGTTCTGAACTATGGCTACACCTTC. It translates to CASSVAVLNYGYTF.